This TCR beta chain comes out of a study of T cell repertoires in cytomegalovirus infection. Study-wide results and limits: Ex vivo, HLA-C-restricted CMV-specific TCR beta clonotypes prevailed over the rest of the response. Carriers of CMV and the relevant HLA type were discriminated by public TCR beta frequency.

The table lists this clonotype with many counts. The antigen is not known. One entry per CDR3 protein, called by TCRdb with MiXCR from the reads. This sample has roughly 990,000 distinct CDR3 sequences; about a third occur once, and the top ten carry around 15%. The germline V gene encodes CDR1 SGHVS and CDR2 FQNEAQ. Trimming cost V 5 bases and J 4 bases, with 26 bases left between them. The CDR3 totals 19 residues. The V call is TRBV7-8, the J call TRBJ1-4; D might be TRBD1 (6 bases). The sample in question was cultured CD8+ T cells from PBMCs, obtained from culture after CMV antigen stimulation. This receptor was identified in a human donor in good health (CMV status not recorded). Some clones in this sample may be carry-over from other donors' samples. The CDR3 sequence is CASSRLRTEWISSNEKLFF. The CDR3, as DNA: TGTGCCAGCAGCAGGCTCCGGACAGAGTGGATTTCGAGTAATGAAAAACTGTTTTTT.